Listed here are 15 T cell receptor beta chains from one sample, sequenced in a study of T cell responses to AZD1222 COVID-19 vaccine. Data came from immunoSEQ multiplex PCR; TCRdb stores just in-frame clones and leaves some out. The sample records some 150,000 clones, about 88% being singletons. The sample consisted of peripheral blood, taken on day 0 of AZD1222 vaccination. The source of these receptors is an adult in good health.

V and J are TRBV7-9 and TRBJ2-3, with D unresolved. CDR3 length: 12 amino acids. V was shortened by 5 bases and J by 4 bases, with 7 bases between the two germline ends. CDR1 and CDR2 (germline): SEHNR, FQNEAQ (reference sequence). The CDR3 protein is CASSTAPDTQYF. In nucleotides, the CDR3 is TGTGCCAGCAGCACAGCACCAGATACGCAGTATTTT.

The V call is TRBV5-1, the J call TRBJ2-7, with D perhaps assigned TRBD1 or TRBD2 (5 bases each). V was clipped by 7 bases and J by 3 bases, with 8 bases between them. Germline lookup yields CDR1 SGHRS and CDR2 YFSETQ. The CDR3 has 11 residues. CDR3 sequence reads: CASGDGYEQYF. Here the CDR3 DNA reads TGCGCCAGCGGGGACGGCTACGAGCAGTACTTC.

The chain couples TRBV9 to TRBJ2-2; 10 bases agree with TRBD2. Germline loops: CDR1 SGDLS, CDR2 YYNGEE. The CDR3 contains 16 residues. Trimming removed 2 bases from V and 6 bases from J; junction bases left unmatched: 7. The CDR3 DNA reads as TGTGCCAGCAGCGTTACTACAGCGGGGGGGCCCGGGGAGCTGTTTTTT. This sequence encodes CASSVTTAGGPGELFF.

The chain is built from TRBV4-1 and TRBJ1-2; unclear D gene. Trimming took 0 bases from V and 4 from J, leaving 9 bases between them. The length of the CDR3 is 14 residues. CDR1 and CDR2 from the germline V gene are MGHRA and YSYEKL. For the CDR3, the DNA is TGCGCCAGCAGCCAAGACACCTCTGGCTATGGCTACACCTTC. As protein: CASSQDTSGYGYTF.

This clone turned up a few times. V is TRBV3-1 (or the pseudogene TRBV3-2) and J is TRBJ1-5; D might be TRBD1 (6 bases). V shed 0 bases and J shed 9 bases, with 12 bases lying between them. Per the germline V gene, CDR1 is LGHDT and CDR2 is YNNKEL (reference sequence). This CDR3 spans 14 amino acids. CDR3 amino acids: CASSQDPGTRPQHF. CDR3 DNA sequence: TGTGCCAGCAGCCAAGATCCGGGGACAAGGCCCCAGCATTTT.

This clone was picked up one time. The rearrangement links TRBV5-4 to TRBJ1-3, with D possibly matching TRBD1 (5 bases). CDR1 is SGHNT, CDR2 YYREEE, per germline (reference sequence). V lost 2 bases and J lost 1, with 10 bases in between. The CDR3 is made up of 15 amino acids. This chain's CDR3 is CASSFQGGSGNTIYF. In DNA form, the CDR3 reads TGTGCCAGCAGCTTCCAGGGCGGGTCTGGAAACACCATATATTTT.

The chain has TRBV30 and TRBJ2-3, with D tentatively TRBD1 (5 bases). Germline V gives CDR1 GTSNPN, CDR2 SVGIG (reference sequence). The ends were cut back, 0 bases at V and 2 bases at J, with 9 bases in the middle. The CDR3 extends over 14 amino acids. The CDR3 here is CAWSVGGATDTQYF. CDR3 in DNA: TGTGCCTGGAGTGTCGGTGGGGCCACAGATACGCAGTATTTT.

The rearrangement joins TRBV30 to TRBJ1-1, with D possibly being TRBD1 (5 bases). The CDR3 contains 17 residues. Germline values: CDR1 GTSNPN, CDR2 SVGIG (reference sequence). V was clipped by 0 bases and J by 5 bases, with 22 bases between them. In DNA form, the CDR3 reads TGTGCCTGGAGTGTAGGAACATTTAGGGGCCTGGGGACTGAAGCTTTCTTT. It codes for CAWSVGTFRGLGTEAFF.

The chain has TRBV19 and TRBJ1-6; D not certain. The germline CDR1 and CDR2 sequences are LNHDA and SQIVND (reference sequence). V shed 4 bases and J shed 0 bases, with 7 bases lying between them. This CDR3 contains 15 residues. CDR3 protein: CASSTASSYNSPLHF. The CDR3 region has the DNA TGTGCCAGTAGTACAGCGAGCTCCTATAATTCACCCCTCCACTTT.

The chain joins TRBV15 to TRBJ2-7; TRBD1 is a possible D gene (5 bases). This CDR3 is 12 amino acids long. The germline CDR1 and CDR2 sequences are LNHNV and YYDKDF (reference sequence). The V end was cut by 3 bases, the J end by 5 bases, with 8 bases between. The CDR3 protein is CATSSRGNEQYF. CDR3 coding DNA: TGTGCCACCAGCAGTAGGGGTAACGAGCAGTACTTC.

This sequence joins TRBV27 and TRBJ2-7; D possibly matches TRBD1 or TRBD2 (6 bases each). The CDR3 runs 15 residues. Per the germline V gene, CDR1 is MNHEY and CDR2 is SMNVEV (reference sequence). V was clipped by 6 bases and J by 3 bases, with 18 bases between them. The CDR3 sequence: CASSRPQQGLYEQYF. Written as DNA, the CDR3 is TGTGCCAGCAGCCGCCCCCAACAGGGACTCTACGAGCAGTACTTC.

This chain joins TRBV5-5 and TRBJ2-1, with D perhaps matching TRBD2 (6 bases). Germline CDR1 is SGHKS and CDR2 is YYEKEE (reference sequence). The CDR3 contains 15 residues. The germline V and J ends were trimmed by 5 bases and 4 bases, with 16 bases remaining between them. The CDR3 sequence: CASSYPSGGYNEQFF. The CDR3 DNA is TGTGCCAGCAGTTATCCTAGTGGAGGGTACAATGAGCAGTTCTTC. Full variable domain (missing parts from reference TRBV5-5 and TRBJ2-1): DAGVTQSPTHLIKTRGQQVTLRCSPISGHKSVSWYQQVLGQGPQFIFQYYEKEERGRGNFPDRFSARQFPNYSSELNVNALLLGDSALYLCASSYPSGGYNEQFFGPGTRLTVL.

This sequence joins TRBV2 and TRBJ1-5; no firm D call. Looked up from germline, CDR1 is SNHLY and CDR2 is FYNNEI. CDR3 length: 12 residues. V was cut by 3 bases and J by 12 bases, with 12 bases left in between. CDR3 DNA sequence: TGTGCCAGCAGTGATTCTAGGGCAGTCCAGCATTTT. This encodes CASSDSRAVQHF.

This clone was counted a single time. V gene TRBV7-2 combines with J gene TRBJ2-1, with D possibly matching TRBD2 (5 bases). V lost 5 bases, J lost 9 bases, and 20 bases lay in between. This CDR3 region has 15 residues. Germline V CDR1 and CDR2: SGHTA, FQGNSA. CDR3 sequence: CASSPSTTISTEQFF. The CDR3 coding sequence is TGTGCCAGCAGCCCTAGCACGACGATAAGCACTGAGCAGTTCTTC.

The chain uses TRBV28 and TRBJ1-5; TRBD1 matches at 8 bases. Germline CDR1 and CDR2: MDHEN and SYDVKM. The V and J ends lost 6 bases and 3 bases, in that order; junction bases with no gene match: 10. This CDR3 comprises 16 residues. The CDR3 bases are TGTGCCAGCAGGACCGACAGGGGTGGGCCCAATCAGCCCCAGCATTTT. Translation gives CASRTDRGGPNQPQHF.